This T cell receptor beta chain was sequenced during a study of identical twins. The study's findings and limits: It was possible that invariant MAIT and iNKT cells partly confounded the zero-insertion analyses. The analysis was cross-sectional rather than longitudinal within donors. Out-of-frame alpha sequences shared by twins showed excess low generation probability.

Trimming removed 6 bases from V and 5 bases from J, with 16 bases in between. This CDR3 contains 14 residues. The V gene's germline CDR1 is SGHRS and CDR2 YFSETQ. This clonotype was detected ten times or more. The target antigen is unknown. A single record per CDR3 protein comes from TCRdb applying MiXCR to the 5' RACE reads. The sample comprises more than 250,000 distinct CDR3 sequences, about 8% of which are singletons, and over 2% rests with the top ten. Separately, the same data were catalogued under a study of yellow fever vaccine responses in identical twins.

Material: memory (CD45RO+) T cells sorted from blood. The sequence was obtained from a woman younger than 35 in good health. This chain connects TRBV5-1 to TRBJ2-3; maybe TRBD2 (7 bases). The CDR3 here is CASMVGGAQDTQYF. In DNA, the CDR3 is TGCGCCAGCATGGTAGGGGGGGCCCAAGATACGCAGTATTTT.